One and the same sample provided the 20 T cell receptor beta chains below, sequenced in a study of blood T cell repertoires in COVID-19. The protocol was immunoSEQ multiplex PCR, while the TCRdb copy is restricted to in-frame clones and leaves out a portion. The data contain 80,000 or so clones, roughly 77% of them singletons. The sequencing input was peripheral blood. All receptors derive from a man over 45 with active or convalescent COVID-19.

The J gene is TRBJ1-3, the V gene TRBV3-1 (or the pseudogene TRBV3-2), with 8 bases that match TRBD1. Germline V gives CDR1 LGHDT, CDR2 YNNKEL (reference sequence). The CDR3 has 17 amino acids. V shed 3 bases and J 1 base; nucleotides not matched to a gene: 8. CDR3 bases: TGTGCCAGCAGCCAGTCGGACAGGGCCCCTTCTGGAAACACCATATATTTT. It specifies CASSQSDRAPSGNTIYF.

Comment on this clone: Additional DNA sequences in this sample encode the identical CDR3. The chain carries TRBV19 and TRBJ1-5, with 8 bases fitting TRBD1. Germline lookup yields CDR1 LNHDA and CDR2 SQIVND (reference sequence). V shed 6 bases, J shed 2 bases, and the junction held 3 bases outside the gene matches. CDR3 size: 14 residues. Here the CDR3 reads CASRGTGGNQPQHF. The CDR3 bases are TGTGCCAGTAGGGGGACAGGAGGCAATCAGCCCCAGCATTTT.

The J gene is TRBJ2-7, the V gene TRBV27, with 8 nucleotides matching TRBD1. The junction had 0 bases not matched to a gene; V was cut back by 4 bases and J by 1 base. CDR3 length equals 13 residues. CDR1 MNHEY and CDR2 SMNVEV come from the germline V gene (reference sequence). The CDR3 here is CASSWTGSYEQYF. CDR3 nucleotides: TGTGCCAGCAGTTGGACAGGGTCCTACGAGCAGTACTTC.

The J gene is TRBJ2-3, the V gene TRBV4-1; 8 bases match TRBD2. Germline assignment: CDR1 MGHRA and CDR2 YSYEKL. V lost 2 bases to trimming and J lost 3 bases; unmatched junction nucleotides: 7. The CDR3 contains 16 residues. The CDR3 is CASSQRRGGGTDTQYF. In DNA, the CDR3 is TGCGCCAGCAGCCAAAGACGGGGGGGCGGTACAGATACGCAGTATTTT.

This sequence joins TRBV10-1 and TRBJ1-2, with D tentatively TRBD1 (6 bases). Trimming removed 10 bases at V and 0 bases at J, with 9 bases between. The germline CDR1 and CDR2 sequences are WNHNN and SYGVQD (reference sequence). This CDR3 is 12 amino acids long. CDR3 amino acids: CATWTANYGYTF. The CDR3 DNA is TGCGCCACCTGGACAGCTAACTATGGCTACACCTTC.

The chain joins TRBV28 to TRBJ2-7; tentative D call: TRBD2 (5 bases). Trimming removed 3 bases from V and 0 bases from J, with 12 bases in between. CDR1 and CDR2 from the germline V gene are MDHEN and SYDVKM. The CDR3 extends over 15 amino acids. The CDR3 DNA sequence: TGTGCCAGCAGTTTCCCGGGGATCAGCTCCTACGAGCAGTACTTC. Amino acid sequence: CASSFPGISSYEQYF.

The chain recombines TRBV24-1 with TRBJ1-4; the match to TRBD1 covers 8 bases. J was trimmed by 8 bases and V by 2 bases; bases with no gene match: 6. The CDR3 totals 15 residues. Looked up from germline, CDR1 is KGHDR and CDR2 is SFDVKD. The CDR3 here is CATSDSQGAGEKLFF. The CDR3 DNA reads as TGTGCCACCAGTGATTCTCAGGGGGCTGGCGAAAAACTGTTTTTT.

V and J are TRBV5-6 and TRBJ1-1; D might be TRBD1 (5 bases). CDR1 is SGHDT and CDR2 is YYEEEE in the germline V gene. V lost 0 bases to trimming and J lost 3 bases, with 6 bases between them. CDR3 length equals 13 residues. CDR3 sequence reads: CASSLVGDTEAFF. Here the CDR3 DNA reads TGTGCCAGCAGCTTGGTAGGGGACACTGAAGCTTTCTTT.

This clone was seen ten or more times. The genes are TRBV7-6 and TRBJ1-1; 7 bases align to TRBD1. Germline trimming cut 3 bases from V and 3 bases from J; bases unmatched to any gene: 7. The CDR3 is 15 amino acids. From germline, CDR1 is SGHVS and CDR2 FNYEAQ. CDR3 sequence reads: CASSLDRQRDTEAFF. The CDR3 DNA reads TGTGCCAGCAGCTTGGACAGGCAAAGGGACACTGAAGCTTTCTTT.

There are a few counts of this clone. Other DNA sequences of this sample code for an identical CDR3. V and J are TRBV6-5 and TRBJ1-5; TRBD1 agrees at 7 bases. This CDR3 region has 15 residues. The V gene's germline CDR1 is MNHEY and CDR2 SVGAGI. The V segment lost 6 bases and the J segment 3 bases; nucleotides outside the gene matches: 8. The CDR3, as DNA: TGTGCCAGCAGGCCGACAGGGTTTTCCAATCAGCCCCAGCATTTT. Its protein is CASRPTGFSNQPQHF.

The gene calls are TRBV7-2 and TRBJ2-7; the D is unclear. Trimming removed 1 base from V and 3 bases from J, with 7 bases in between. The CDR3 length is 13 residues. Germline CDR1 reads SGHTA; CDR2 reads FQGNSA. CDR3 residues: CASSLGQFYEQYF. DNA of the CDR3: TGTGCCAGCAGCTTAGGGCAGTTCTACGAGCAGTACTTC.

This clone was seen ten or more times. The chain links TRBV19 to TRBJ1-2, with a weak D call TRBD1 (5 bases). Trimming left V 3 bases short and J 0 bases short, with 8 bases between. In germline, CDR1 is LNHDA, CDR2 SQIVND (reference sequence). CDR3 length: 14 residues. CDR3 nucleotide sequence: TGTGCCAGTAGTATCCCAGGGACTAACTATGGCTACACCTTC. This gives the protein CASSIPGTNYGYTF.

Of note for this clone: The junction departs from the called germline gene at one end, perhaps through a read error. J is TRBJ2-1 and V is TRBV11-3; no reliable D call. CDR3 length equals 11 residues. CDR1 SGHNT and CDR2 YENEEA come from the germline V gene. The CDR3 nucleotides read TGTGCCAGCAGCTCCAACAATGAGCAGTTCTTC. As protein: CASSSNNEQFF.

V usage is TRBV19 and J usage is TRBJ2-3; no clear D gene. Trimming shortened V by 2 bases and J by 6 bases, and 9 bases separated the two germline ends. Germline assignment: CDR1 LNHDA and CDR2 SQIVND (reference sequence). The length of the CDR3 is 13 residues. The CDR3 bases are TGTGCCAGTAGTATACCGACTTCGGATACGCAGTATTTT. This codes for CASSIPTSDTQYF.

The chain couples TRBV4-3 to TRBJ1-2; tentative D call: TRBD1 (5 bases). The germline CDR1 and CDR2 sequences are LGHNA and YSLEER. The CDR3 sequence is 11 residues long. V was shortened by 8 bases and J by 2 bases, with 6 bases between the two germline ends. CDR3: CASSGNYGYTF. CDR3 sequence (DNA): TGCGCCAGCTCAGGGAACTATGGCTACACCTTC.

This CDR3 reads CASSLWALRDTEAFF. The CDR3 DNA is TGTGCCAGCAGCTTGTGGGCGCTCAGGGACACTGAAGCTTTCTTT. The chain employs TRBV5-6 and TRBJ1-1, with D tentatively TRBD1 (5 bases). There are 15 residues in the CDR3. Germline loops: CDR1 SGHDT, CDR2 YYEEEE. V dropped 1 base and J dropped 3 bases, with 13 bases sitting between them. Variable domain in full (rest from reference TRBV5-6 and TRBJ1-1): DAGVTQSPTHLIKTRGQQVTLRCSPKSGHDTVSWYQQALGQGPQFIFQYYEEEERQRGNFPDRFSGHQFPNYSSELNVNALLLGDSALYLCASSLWALRDTEAFFGQGTRLTVV.

V usage is TRBV29-1 and J usage is TRBJ2-3; TRBD1 matches at 9 bases. The CDR3 consists of 15 residues. Losses at the gene ends were 5 bases for V and 1 base for J; bases not matched to a gene: 7. CDR1 and CDR2 from the germline V gene are SQVTM and ANQGSEA. The CDR3 DNA reads as TGCAGCGTTAGACCCCGGGACAGGGGCACAGATACGCAGTATTTT. Translating it yields CSVRPRDRGTDTQYF.

This clone was recorded a few times. J is TRBJ2-1 and V is TRBV5-6, with D maybe TRBD2 (6 bases). Trimming removed 3 bases from V and 5 bases from J, with 9 bases in between. Germline V gene lookup returns CDR1 SGHDT and CDR2 YYEEEE. The CDR3 has 13 residues. The CDR3 nucleotides are TGTGCCAGCAGCTCAGGACTACACAATGAGCAGTTCTTC. It encodes CASSSGLHNEQFF.

This clone has a single count. The same CDR3 can be traced to other DNA sequences in this sample. The chain employs TRBV21-1 and TRBJ2-2; TRBD2, as called in the table, went unchecked against the DNA. TRBV21-1 is reported as a pseudogene. The CDR3 has 18 amino acids. DNA for the CDR3: TGTGCCAGCAGTAAAGGGCTAGCGGGGGGACAGGACACCGGGGAGCTGTTTTTT. Residues: CASSKGLAGGQDTGELFF.

The rearrangement uses TRBV18 and TRBJ2-1, with 10 positions matching TRBD2. Germline V gene data show CDR1 as KGHSH and CDR2 as LQKENI. V shed 0 bases and J 8 bases; nucleotides not matched to a gene: 4. The CDR3 covers 15 residues. The CDR3 sequence: CASSPPSGGAHEQFF. Written as DNA, the CDR3 is TGTGCCAGCTCACCACCAAGCGGGGGGGCCCATGAGCAGTTCTTC.